This T cell receptor beta chain was sequenced in a study of T cell responses to AZD1222 COVID-19 vaccine. With respect to this clone: Its antigen remains unidentified.

Whole-study findings and limits: Repertoire sampling occurred only after the peak T cell response. Per reports, nearly half of all spike-specific TCRs target regions that are unmutated in variants. The donors showed a predominance of white British ancestry and of females, with possible underestimation of clonal diversity.

Produced via immunoSEQ multiplex PCR; TCRdb's table is partial and in-frame only. The sample yields about 75,000 clones, around 87% seen once. Per the germline V gene, CDR1 is MNHNY and CDR2 is SVGAGI (reference sequence). The ends lost 2 bases at V and 3 bases at J; junction bases unmatched: 3. CDR3 size: 14 residues. The sequencing used peripheral blood, collected 28 days after the second AZD1222 dose. The clonotype comes from an adult who received the AZD1222 COVID-19 vaccine. The chain has TRBV6-6 and TRBJ1-1; 7 bases match TRBD1. The CDR3 loop reads CASSYRQGDTEAFF. CDR3 nucleotide sequence: TGTGCCAGCAGTTACCGGCAGGGGGACACTGAAGCTTTCTTT.